This T cell receptor (beta chain) was sequenced in a study of shared clonotypes between healthy human individuals. Whole-study results and caveats: Larger richness was generally estimated for naive than memory subsets. When naive CD4 clonotypes were compared across four donors, approximately 4.9% were shared.

Caucasian adults residing in Nashville, Tennessee made up all the donors. A remark on this clone: Its target is not known.

Generated by immunoSEQ multiplex PCR, the TCRdb table keeps only in-frame clones and is missing some. Of under 1,100,000 clones listed, about 75% are singletons. Germline V gene lookup returns CDR1 SGHVS and CDR2 FQNEAQ. V lost 4 bases and J lost 1; bases outside the gene matches: 5. The CDR3 totals 16 residues. The sequenced material came from memory CD4+ T cells sorted from blood. Subset indicated: CD45RA-negative fraction. V gene TRBV7-8 combines with J gene TRBJ2-3, with TRBD2 identical over 10 bases. The clonotype originates from a man between 18 and 35 years old in good health. The CDR3 bases are TGTGCCAGCAGCTCGAGGACTAGCGGTGGCACAGATACGCAGTATTTT. Amino acid sequence: CASSSRTSGGTDTQYF.